This T cell receptor beta chain was sequenced during a study of shared clonotypes between healthy human individuals. Study details: CD4 naive and memory got three plates each, CD8 naive two, CD8 memory one.

Study-level points and caveats: Lower generation probabilities were found for non-shared clonotypes than for those shared by all four donors. The represented genetic and exposure-history diversity was limited by the small number of donors. Sampling involved blood alone; tissue repertoires likely differ.

The ends were cut back, 4 bases at V and 1 base at J, with 8 bases in the middle. The CDR3 is made up of 14 amino acids. Germline CDR1 MNHNY, CDR2 SVGAGI (reference sequence). In regard to this clone: What it recognizes is unknown.

Method: immunoSEQ multiplex PCR; TCRdb's copy keeps in-frame clones and lacks some. This table holds 2 million or so clones, less than 95% found once. Terminally differentiated effector memory CD45RA+ cells were left out of the naive CD8 fraction, which was CD45RO-negative and positively selected for CCR7. Material: naive CD8+ T cells sorted from blood. This clonotype was obtained from a man aged 18 to 29 in good health. The genes are TRBV6-6 and TRBJ1-5, with D possibly being TRBD1 (6 bases). The CDR3 spells CASSFQGSNQPQHF. The CDR3 nucleotides are TGTGCCAGCAGTTTCCAGGGGAGCAATCAGCCCCAGCATTTT.